These 30 T cell receptor beta chains were all obtained from the same sample, sequenced in a study of radiotherapy plus CTLA-4 blockade in lung cancer. Measured with immunoSEQ multiplex PCR; TCRdb has only the in-frame clones, and not every one. The table shows roughly 45,000 clones, with roughly 65% occurring only once. Specimen: peripheral blood, collected from a patient treated with radiotherapy plus ipilimumab. Receptor source: a human donor with non-small cell lung cancer who had a partial response to radiotherapy plus ipilimumab.

The chain couples TRBV28 to TRBJ2-7; D may be TRBD2 (5 bases). The CDR3 is made up of 13 amino acids. V gave up 10 bases and J gave up 5 bases, with 18 bases separating them. The germline gives CDR1 MDHEN, CDR2 SYDVKM. CDR3 amino acids: CAIQGGGIDEQYF. The CDR3 nucleotides read TGTGCCATCCAAGGCGGAGGTATCGACGAGCAGTACTTC.

V usage is TRBV9 and J usage is TRBJ2-3; D perhaps matches TRBD2 (6 bases). The CDR3 loop spans 15 amino acids. The germline V gene has CDR1 SGDLS and CDR2 YYNGEE. Trimming pared 0 bases from V and 4 bases from J, leaving 12 bases between. CDR3 amino acids: CASSVVGGSADTQYF. As DNA, the CDR3 is TGTGCCAGCAGCGTAGTTGGGGGGAGCGCAGATACGCAGTATTTT.

This clone was seen a single time. This chain connects TRBV5-5 to TRBJ1-1; weak D call: TRBD1 (5 bases). Trimming shortened V by 6 bases and J by 4 bases, and 16 bases separated the two germline ends. Germline CDR1 SGHKS, CDR2 YYEKEE (reference sequence). CDR3 length: 14 amino acids. The CDR3 reads CASTPNRLATEAFF. In nucleotides, the CDR3 is TGTGCCAGCACCCCGAACAGGTTAGCCACTGAAGCTTTCTTT.

V and J are TRBV7-2 and TRBJ2-5, with D tentatively TRBD2 (6 bases). The CDR3 covers 15 residues. V lost 5 bases, J lost 4 bases, and 17 bases lay in between. CDR1 and CDR2 (germline): SGHTA, FQGNSA. CDR3 in DNA: TGTGCCAGCAGCCGTGCTAGCGTCCCCGGAGAGACCCAGTACTTC. Translating it yields CASSRASVPGETQYF. The complete variable domain, with remaining parts taken from reference TRBV7-2 and TRBJ2-5, reads GAGVSQSPSNKVTEKGKDVELRCDPISGHTALYWYRQSLGQGLEFLIYFQGNSAPDKSGLPSDRFSAERTGGSVSTLTIQRTQQEDSAVYLCASSRASVPGETQYFGPGTRLLVL.

In this sample, this clone is medium-sized. The chain employs TRBV19 and TRBJ1-3; D is uncertain. The CDR3 contains 12 residues. CDR1 is LNHDA, CDR2 SQIVND, per germline (reference sequence). The V end lost 5 bases, the J end lost 3 bases, and 5 bases lay between the germline ends. CDR3 loop: CASSLFGNTIYF. The DNA for the CDR3 is TGTGCCAGTAGTCTTTTTGGAAACACCATATATTTT.

The CDR3 loop is CASSPGHDSYEQYF. The CDR3 nucleotides read TGTGCCAGCAGCCCTGGACATGATTCCTACGAGCAGTACTTC. V usage is TRBV7-2 and J usage is TRBJ2-7; tentative D call: TRBD1 (5 bases). The ends were cut back, 5 bases at V and 1 base at J, with 12 bases in the middle. Germline V CDR1 and CDR2: SGHTA, FQGNSA. CDR3 length equals 14 residues.

As for this clone: At one boundary the junction diverges from the germline segment, which might be a read error. This chain joins TRBV30 and TRBJ1-5; D might be TRBD1 (5 bases). The CDR3 is made up of 16 amino acids. From germline, CDR1 is GTSNPN and CDR2 SVGIG (reference sequence). The CDR3 loop is CPWSTLSPGGGQPHHF. The CDR3 coding sequence is TGTCCCTGGAGTACCCTCTCCCCGGGGGGAGGCCAGCCCCATCATTTT.

The chain carries TRBV5-5 and TRBJ2-5; 7 bases agree with TRBD2. With 2 bases clipped from V and 4 bases from J, the junction kept 8 bases outside the gene matches. This CDR3 has 15 residues. Germline V lookup: CDR1 SGHKS, CDR2 YYEKEE (reference sequence). The CDR3 is CASSFLGGNLETQYF. The DNA of the CDR3 is TGTGCCAGCAGCTTTCTCGGGGGGAACCTAGAGACCCAGTACTTC.

In this sample, this clone turned up a few times. This chain joins TRBV4-2 and TRBJ1-2; the D is unclear. Germline V gene lookup returns CDR1 LGHNA and CDR2 YNFKEQ. The ends were cut back, 0 bases at V and 4 bases at J, with 12 bases in the middle. The CDR3 totals 15 residues. The CDR3 loop reads CASSQDAQAGYGYTF. DNA of the CDR3: TGTGCCAGCAGCCAAGATGCCCAGGCGGGCTATGGCTACACCTTC.

This rearrangement joins TRBV5-6 to TRBJ2-6; no clear D. V was cut by 1 base and J by 0 bases, with 11 bases left in between. Germline V CDR1 and CDR2: SGHDT, YYEEEE. This CDR3 contains 17 residues. The chain's CDR3 is CASSLNAVLSGANVLTF. The DNA for the CDR3 is TGTGCCAGCAGCTTGAACGCAGTTCTCTCTGGGGCCAACGTCCTGACTTTC.

The chain joins TRBV6-6 to TRBJ2-1; 7 bases are shared with TRBD2. With V trimmed by 5 bases and J by 7 bases, 8 bases remained unmatched. Germline V gives CDR1 MNHNY, CDR2 SVGAGI (reference sequence). The CDR3 sequence is 14 residues long. Here the CDR3 reads CASSRTIGGNEQFF. The CDR3 nucleotides are TGTGCCAGCAGTCGGACCATCGGGGGGAATGAGCAGTTCTTC.

The genes are TRBV19 and TRBJ1-2, with 10 bases identical to TRBD1. Germline assignment: CDR1 LNHDA and CDR2 SQIVND (reference sequence). The CDR3 covers 14 residues. J was trimmed by 8 bases and V by 6 bases; bases with no gene match: 9. The CDR3 sequence is CASRARGQGGGYTF. CDR3 coding DNA: TGTGCCAGTAGAGCCCGAGGACAGGGGGGAGGCTACACCTTC.

Notes on this clone: The same CDR3 also results from other DNA sequences found in this sample. The chain employs TRBV27 and TRBJ1-1, with D tentatively TRBD1 (6 bases). The CDR3 runs to 13 residues. V lost 9 bases and J lost 4, with 15 bases in between. The germline CDR1 and CDR2 sequences are MNHEY and SMNVEV (reference sequence). In nucleotides, the CDR3 is TGTGCCAGTGGGGGGGCAGGAGGCACTGAAGCTTTCTTT. This codes for CASGGAGGTEAFF.

The chain employs TRBV6-1 and TRBJ2-6; D may be TRBD1 (5 bases). The CDR3 is 15 amino acids. Germline V gives CDR1 MNHNS, CDR2 SASEGT. Trimming removed 6 bases at V and 1 base at J, with 10 bases between. The CDR3 region is CASSQTVSGANVLTF. As DNA, the CDR3 is TGTGCCAGCAGCCAGACAGTATCTGGGGCCAACGTCCTGACTTTC.

The V call is TRBV2, the J call TRBJ2-1; D might be TRBD2 (7 bases). This CDR3 has 17 residues. Between the trimmed V and J ends, which lost 6 bases and 0 bases, there was a span of 18 bases. CDR1 and CDR2 (germline): SNHLY, FYNNEI. CDR3 sequence (DNA): TGTGCCAGCAGCCCCCCGGTGGGGGGGCTCTCCTACAATGAGCAGTTCTTC. Its protein product is CASSPPVGGLSYNEQFF.

This clone was counted between two and nine times. The CDR3 region has the DNA TGTGCCAGCAGCGACGGGACTAATTACGAGCAGTACTTC. Its protein is CASSDGTNYEQYF. The rearrangement joins TRBV7-9 to TRBJ2-7, with 7 bases lining up with TRBD2. V lost 5 bases to trimming and J lost 4 bases; unmatched junction nucleotides: 5. The CDR3 is 13 residues long. The germline gives CDR1 SEHNR, CDR2 FQNEAQ (reference sequence).

The chain joins TRBV27 to TRBJ1-2; 10 nucleotides align to TRBD1. J was trimmed by 1 base and V by 3 bases; bases with no gene match: 8. Germline CDR1 MNHEY, CDR2 SMNVEV (reference sequence). This CDR3 has 17 residues. CDR3 region: CASSFYAGTGVNYGYTF. CDR3 DNA: TGTGCCAGCAGTTTTTACGCCGGGACAGGGGTTAACTATGGCTACACCTTC.

This clone was seen once. The genes are TRBV7-2 and TRBJ1-1, with TRBD1 matching 7 bases. The CDR3 is made up of 16 amino acids. Germline loops: CDR1 SGHTA, CDR2 FQGNSA. V trimming: 6 bases; J trimming: 1 base; junction bases outside the gene matches: 11. DNA of the CDR3: TGTGCCAGCAGTTGGGTTGAAGGGGGCCCGAACACTGAAGCTTTCTTT. This sequence encodes CASSWVEGGPNTEAFF.

CDR3: CASSPVGSGDTQYF. The DNA for the CDR3 is TGTGCCAGCTCACCGGTAGGTAGCGGAGATACGCAGTATTTT. V usage is TRBV18 and J usage is TRBJ2-3; TRBD2 is a possible D gene (6 bases). This CDR3 has 14 residues. CDR1 and CDR2 from the germline V gene are KGHSH and LQKENI. V lost 3 bases and J 5 bases, leaving 12 bases between the germline ends.

This clone appeared a few times. The chain links TRBV19 to TRBJ2-7, with 7 bases lining up with TRBD1. Germline V CDR1 and CDR2: LNHDA, SQIVND (reference sequence). Trimming removed 4 bases from V and 0 bases from J; junction bases left unmatched: 3. The CDR3 spans 14 residues. The CDR3 bases are TGTGCCAGTAGTAGACAGGGTTACTCCTACGAGCAGTACTTC. Translating it yields CASSRQGYSYEQYF.

The rearrangement joins TRBV27 to TRBJ2-1; 10 bases line up with TRBD1. There are 14 residues in the CDR3. Trimming removed 7 bases from V and 7 bases from J; junction bases left unmatched: 7. In germline, CDR1 is MNHEY, CDR2 SMNVEV (reference sequence). As DNA, the CDR3 is TGTGCCAGCACCCCGGGACAGGGGACTAATGAGCAGTTCTTC. This sequence encodes CASTPGQGTNEQFF.

The table lists this clone with a few counts. The chain carries TRBV9 and TRBJ1-2, with TRBD1 identical over 8 bases. The CDR3 totals 15 residues. The V and J ends lost 3 bases and 8 bases, in that order; junction bases with no gene match: 12. Germline V gene data show CDR1 as SGDLS and CDR2 as YYNGEE. The CDR3 DNA is TGTGCCAGCAGCGGCTACAGGGGGGGCATAAGAGGCTACACCTTC. It is translated as CASSGYRGGIRGYTF.

This chain joins TRBV5-1 and TRBJ1-1; D remains ambiguous. The germline V gene encodes CDR1 SGHRS and CDR2 YFSETQ. The CDR3 sequence is 14 residues long. Trimming took 4 bases from V and 1 from J, leaving 11 bases between them. The CDR3 loop is CASSEASWNTEAFF. DNA for the CDR3: TGCGCCAGCAGCGAGGCGAGCTGGAACACTGAAGCTTTCTTT.

The chain recombines TRBV6-1 with TRBJ1-6; possibly TRBD1 for D (6 bases). V was pared by 9 bases and J by 7 bases, with 13 bases between. The CDR3 is 13 amino acids. Germline V gives CDR1 MNHNS, CDR2 SASEGT. The DNA of the CDR3 is TGTGCCAGTATTGAGGGACAAAATTCACCCCTCCACTTT. Its translation is CASIEGQNSPLHF.

This rearrangement joins TRBV27 to TRBJ2-1; D is ambiguous. V lost 4 bases to trimming and J lost 0 bases, with 7 bases between them. CDR1 and CDR2 from the germline V gene are MNHEY and SMNVEV (reference sequence). The CDR3 spans 14 residues. The CDR3 loop is CASSSRSSYNEQFF. CDR3 coding DNA: TGTGCCAGCAGTTCTCGTAGCTCCTACAATGAGCAGTTCTTC.

This clone appeared a few times. The chain uses TRBV19 and TRBJ1-5, with a weak D call TRBD1 (6 bases). CDR3 size: 15 residues. With 7 bases removed from V and 0 bases from J, the gap between germline ends came to 13 bases. CDR1 and CDR2 (germline): LNHDA, SQIVND (reference sequence). The CDR3 loop reads CASILQGGSNQPQHF. CDR3 nucleotides: TGTGCCAGTATCTTACAGGGTGGTAGCAATCAGCCCCAGCATTTT.

The chain employs TRBV6-1 and TRBJ2-7; D might be TRBD1 (7 bases). The CDR3 sequence is 15 residues long. V was trimmed by 3 bases and J by 1 base, leaving 13 bases between them. CDR1 MNHNS and CDR2 SASEGT come from the germline V gene. CDR3 sequence: CASSEVAGQSYEQYF. The CDR3, as DNA: TGTGCCAGCAGTGAGGTTGCGGGACAGTCCTACGAGCAGTACTTC.

The chain links TRBV4-1 to TRBJ1-2; possible D gene TRBD1, 5 bases. The CDR3 is 14 amino acids. Germline CDR1 and CDR2: MGHRA and YSYEKL. V lost 0 bases and J lost 4, with 9 bases in between. Written as DNA, the CDR3 is TGCGCCAGCAGCCAAGATGGGGGGTTCTATGGCTACACCTTC. Its translation is CASSQDGGFYGYTF.

The chain links TRBV11-2 to TRBJ2-1; 16 nucleotides match TRBD2. The CDR3 spans 16 residues. The germline CDR1 and CDR2 sequences are SGHAT and FQNNGV. Trimming cost V 6 bases and J 15 bases; bases outside gene matches: 14. This CDR3 reads CASRIDSGTSGRVLFF. CDR3 coding DNA: TGTGCCAGCAGAATAGATTCCGGGACTAGCGGGAGGGTTCTGTTCTTC.

This rearrangement joins TRBV6-1 to TRBJ1-3, with 8 nucleotides matching TRBD1. Germline CDR1 is MNHNS and CDR2 is SASEGT. V was pared by 5 bases and J by 4 bases, with 7 bases of the junction left unmatched. The CDR3 has 15 amino acids. The CDR3 nucleotides are TGTGCCAGCAGTCCAGGGGGCTTGGGAGGAAACACCATATATTTT. It translates to CASSPGGLGGNTIYF.